This T cell receptor beta chain emerged from a study of CD8+ T cells in alopecia areata. Study-wide context: The study gave treated patients oral tofacitinib at 5 to 10 mg twice daily.

A note on this clone: As yet, its antigen is unknown.

Looked up from germline, CDR1 is MGHDK and CDR2 is SYGVNS. The CDR3 length is 15 residues. The ends lost 3 bases at V and 7 bases at J; junction bases unmatched: 7. RNA was isolated and reverse transcribed to cDNA, the sequencing template. Clones were read by immunoSEQ multiplex PCR, and TCRdb kept only the in-frame ones, dropping some. Here the sample spans about 98,000 clones, nearly 45% being singletons. Findings and caveats of the study: Scalp lesions, especially in alopecia totalis/universalis, had higher clonality than normal scalp.

Sequencing was done on a sample of CD4+ T cells sorted from blood. This chain links TRBV25-1 with TRBJ1-4; 8 nucleotides align to TRBD1. The clonotype originates from a human donor with alopecia areata. The CDR3 protein is CASSDLGQGSEKLFF. CDR3 coding DNA: TGTGCCAGCAGTGACCTTGGACAGGGAAGTGAAAAACTGTTTTTT.